These 22 T cell receptor beta chains share one sample of origin, sequenced in a study of identical twins. MiXCR, applied by TCRdb to the 5' RACE reads, yields one record per CDR3 protein. This sample yields hundreds of thousands of distinct CDR3 sequences, of which 12% are seen a single time; around 1.6% belongs to the top ten. These data were likewise used in another study, on yellow fever vaccine responses in identical twins.

Sequenced input: PBMCs. Every receptor here comes from a woman aged 18-29 years in good health.

This clonotype was detected only a few times. The chain combines TRBV14 with TRBJ2-1; TRBD2 agrees at 8 bases. Germline lookup yields CDR1 SGHDN and CDR2 FVKESK. The CDR3 covers 19 residues. J was trimmed by 3 bases and V by 3 bases; bases with no gene match: 16. CDR3 residues: CASSHPSGAGGIGYNEQFF. CDR3 in DNA: TGTGCCAGCAGCCACCCCTCGGGGGCGGGAGGAATAGGCTACAATGAGCAGTTCTTC. Variable domain in full (rest from reference TRBV14 and TRBJ2-1): EAGVTQFPSHSVIEKGQTVTLRCDPISGHDNLYWYRRVMGKEIKFLLHFVKESKQDESGMPNNRFLAERTGGTYSTLKVQPAELEDSGVYFCASSHPSGAGGIGYNEQFFGPGTRLTVL.

Concerning this clonotype itself: Mismatch with germline at one junction end may stem from a read error. The rearrangement joins TRBV2 to TRBJ1-2, with D maybe TRBD1 (5 bases). From germline, CDR1 is SNHLY and CDR2 FYNNEI. This CDR3 spans 11 amino acids. CDR3 coding DNA: TGTGCCAGCACTGAAGGGGATGGCTACACCTTC. Residues: CASTEGDGYTF.

This clonotype was picked up a small number of times. This rearrangement joins TRBV27 to TRBJ2-2, with D perhaps TRBD1 or TRBD2 (5 bases each). Trimming cost V 1 base and J 0 bases, with 15 bases left between them. The germline V gene encodes CDR1 MNHEY and CDR2 SMNVEV (reference sequence). The length of the CDR3 is 18 residues. CDR3 amino acids: CASSLLGTLGTNTGELFF. The DNA of the CDR3 is TGTGCCAGCAGTTTATTGGGGACCCTTGGTACGAACACCGGGGAGCTGTTTTTT.

The chain combines TRBV29-1 with TRBJ1-5; D gene unclear. With 4 bases removed from V and 6 bases from J, the gap between germline ends came to 13 bases. The CDR3 is made up of 13 amino acids. Germline CDR1 is SQVTM and CDR2 is ANQGSEA. The CDR3 loop reads CSVVKGAGQPQHF. The CDR3 DNA reads as TGCAGCGTTGTAAAGGGTGCGGGTCAGCCCCAGCATTTT.

This clonotype came up a few times. The V and J genes are TRBV7-8 and TRBJ2-1; 9 bases are shared with TRBD2. This CDR3 has 16 amino acids. Germline assignment: CDR1 SGHVS and CDR2 FQNEAQ. Trimming removed 9 bases from V and 6 bases from J; junction bases left unmatched: 15. DNA of the CDR3: TGTGCCAGTGACTGGCGGGAGGGCCCTCGTCGCAATGAGCAGTTCTTC. It is translated as CASDWREGPRRNEQFF.

The chain employs TRBV12-3 or TRBV12-4 and TRBJ2-5; 12 bases are a match to TRBD1. Trimming removed 3 bases from V and 2 bases from J; junction bases left unmatched: 7. CDR3 length equals 17 residues. In DNA, the CDR3 is TGTGCCAGCAGTTTGGGAGGGACAGGGGGCTTACAAGAGACCCAGTACTTC. Encoded protein: CASSLGGTGGLQETQYF.

The chain has TRBV3-1 and TRBJ2-2; 9 positions agree with TRBD2. Germline CDR1 LGHDT, CDR2 YNNKEL (reference sequence). CDR3 length equals 17 residues. Trimming removed 4 bases from V and 2 bases from J; junction bases left unmatched: 8. CDR3 sequence reads: CASSRDSGGVNTGELFF. CDR3 coding DNA: TGTGCCAGCAGCCGTGATAGCGGGGGCGTCAACACCGGGGAGCTGTTTTTT. Full variable domain (remainder filled in from reference TRBV3-1 and TRBJ2-2): DTAVSQTPKYLVTQMGNDKSIKCEQNLGHDTMYWYKQDSKKFLKIMFSYNNKELIINETVPNRFSPKSPDKAHLNLHINSLELGDSAVYFCASSRDSGGVNTGELFFGEGSRLTVL.

This clonotype was seen a handful of times. The V and J genes are TRBV9 and TRBJ2-1, with D perhaps matching TRBD2 (7 bases). Germline CDR1 and CDR2: SGDLS and YYNGEE. The V end was cut by 0 bases, the J end by 6 bases, with 13 bases between. This CDR3 has 15 amino acids. The CDR3 region has the DNA TGTGCCAGCAGCGTAGTGACGGGGGGCCGCAATGAGCAGTTCTTC. Encoded protein: CASSVVTGGRNEQFF.

This rearrangement joins TRBV20-1 to TRBJ2-4; D tentatively reads TRBD1 or TRBD2 (5 bases each). The CDR3 contains 12 residues. CDR1 and CDR2 (germline): DFQATT, SNEGSKA (reference sequence). V shed 4 bases and J shed 6 bases, with 10 bases lying between them. This CDR3 reads CSATRDGNIQYF. The DNA for the CDR3 is TGCAGTGCTACCCGGGACGGAAACATTCAGTACTTC.

The chain combines TRBV7-9 with TRBJ2-7, with D hard to call. The germline V and J ends were trimmed by 7 bases and 7 bases, with 14 bases remaining between them. The CDR3 loop spans 12 amino acids. Germline CDR1 is SEHNR and CDR2 is FQNEAQ (reference sequence). The CDR3 spells CASTHAPDEQYF. CDR3 nucleotide sequence: TGTGCCAGCACCCATGCCCCCGATGAGCAGTACTTC.

This clonotype occurred a few times. The rearrangement joins TRBV3-1 to TRBJ1-4, with D hard to call. There are 12 residues in the CDR3. Germline CDR1 reads LGHDT; CDR2 reads YNNKEL (reference sequence). V lost 1 base and J 7 bases, leaving 4 bases between the germline ends. The CDR3 spells CASSQVTEKLFF. Here the CDR3 DNA reads TGTGCCAGCAGCCAAGTAACTGAAAAACTGTTTTTT.

The chain is built from TRBV2 and TRBJ2-7; TRBD2 is a possible D gene (5 bases). Germline V CDR1 and CDR2: SNHLY, FYNNEI. The CDR3 is made up of 14 amino acids. V was pared by 3 bases and J by 1 base, with 10 bases between. The CDR3 sequence: CASSDEGTSYEQYF. In DNA, the CDR3 is TGTGCCAGCAGTGATGAGGGTACTTCCTACGAGCAGTACTTC.

This clonotype was detected only a few times. This sequence joins TRBV6-5 and TRBJ2-2; D is unresolved. The germline V gene has CDR1 MNHEY and CDR2 SVGAGI. V was clipped by 0 bases and J by 4 bases, with 12 bases between them. The CDR3 runs to 16 residues. CDR3 DNA sequence: TGTGCCAGCAGTTACTCGATAGCAGCCGTCACCGGGGAGCTGTTTTTT. Amino acid sequence: CASSYSIAAVTGELFF.

This clonotype has more than one count but fewer than ten. V is TRBV3-1 and J is TRBJ2-1, with 9 bases lining up with TRBD2. CDR1 is LGHDT and CDR2 is YNNKEL in the germline V gene (reference sequence). The CDR3 length is 16 residues. After removal of 4 bases from V and 4 bases from J, the junction contained 8 bases not matched to a gene. In DNA form, the CDR3 reads TGTGCCAGCAGCCGTCGGGCTAGCGGGGAATACAATGAGCAGTTCTTC. Protein sequence: CASSRRASGEYNEQFF.

This clonotype was counted a few times. The gene calls are TRBV7-8 and TRBJ2-1, with D possibly matching TRBD2 (5 bases). V dropped 3 bases and J dropped 2 bases, with 11 bases sitting between them. Germline loops: CDR1 SGHVS, CDR2 FQNEAQ. The CDR3 is 15 residues long. In nucleotides, the CDR3 is TGTGCCAGCAGCTTCTGGGAGCAGCCCTACAATGAGCAGTTCTTC. Amino acids: CASSFWEQPYNEQFF.

The rearrangement links TRBV11-2 to TRBJ2-5; 7 nucleotides match TRBD1. Trimming took 6 bases from V and 3 from J; bases not matched to a gene: 10. Germline CDR1 SGHAT, CDR2 FQNNGV. The CDR3 sequence is 15 residues long. CDR3 region: CASRIPGQKEETQYF. CDR3 DNA: TGTGCCAGCAGAATACCGGGACAGAAAGAAGAGACCCAGTACTTC.

CDR3 sequence (DNA): TGTGCCAGCAGCTTAGCGCTCAGGAGGGGGGTGAACACTGAAGCTTTCTTT. Encoded protein: CASSLALRRGVNTEAFF. The chain uses TRBV7-6 and TRBJ1-1; D perhaps matches TRBD1 (6 bases). From germline, CDR1 is SGHVS and CDR2 FNYEAQ. The CDR3 consists of 17 residues. The V gene lost 0 bases and the J gene lost 0 bases, with 14 bases spanning the gap.

The chain carries TRBV5-1 and TRBJ2-3, with 12 bases that match TRBD2. The ends lost 5 bases at V and 2 bases at J; junction bases unmatched: 3. The CDR3 runs 15 residues. The germline V gene has CDR1 SGHRS and CDR2 YFSETQ. For the CDR3, the DNA is TGCGCCAGCAGGCTAGCGGGAGGGCCCACAGATACGCAGTATTTT. Translating it yields CASRLAGGPTDTQYF.

This clonotype was found many times. An end of the junction differs from the germline gene, which may be a read error. CDR3 nucleotides: TGTGCCAGCAGCGCCCAAGAGACCCAGTACTTC. Protein: CASSAQETQYF. This sequence joins TRBV5-1 and TRBJ2-5, with D uncertain. This CDR3 is 11 amino acids long. CDR1 SGHRS and CDR2 YFSETQ come from the germline V gene.

This clonotype was observed a few times. The genes are TRBV27 and TRBJ2-2; 11 bases map to TRBD2. CDR1 and CDR2 (germline): MNHEY, SMNVEV (reference sequence). This CDR3 is 18 amino acids long. Unmatched junction bases numbered 8, after V lost 0 bases and J lost 5 bases. The CDR3 DNA reads TGTGCCAGCAGTTTATCGATTTTCACTAGCGGGAGTACCGGGGAGCTGTTTTTT. It translates to CASSLSIFTSGSTGELFF.

The chain uses TRBV11-1 and TRBJ2-5; TRBD1 is a possible D gene (6 bases). The germline CDR1 and CDR2 sequences are SGHAT and FQDESV (reference sequence). V gave up 1 base and J gave up 1 base, with 22 bases separating them. The CDR3 length is 19 residues. The CDR3 nucleotides are TGTGCCAGCAGCTTAGACTACCGGGACACCCCGGAGATCCAAGAGACCCAGTACTTC. It codes for CASSLDYRDTPEIQETQYF.

The sample holds a few counts of this clonotype. The chain employs TRBV6-5 and TRBJ1-1, with a weak D call TRBD1 (5 bases). Germline V gene data show CDR1 as MNHEY and CDR2 as SVGAGI. V lost 2 bases to trimming and J lost 6 bases, with 10 bases between them. The CDR3 runs to 13 residues. CDR3 sequence (DNA): TGTGCCAGCAGTTACACAGGAAGCCCTGAAGCTTTCTTT. Its protein is CASSYTGSPEAFF.